The 15 T cell receptor beta chains below come from one sample, sequenced in a study of blood T cell repertoires in COVID-19. The method was immunoSEQ multiplex PCR; TCRdb's version includes in-frame clones alone and lacks a portion of them. Among a few hundred thousand clones listed, about 92% were seen once. The sample taken for sequencing was PBMCs or T cells enriched from blood (not recorded which). The source is a woman aged 30 to 39 who had recovered from COVID-19.

The chain uses TRBV5-1 and TRBJ2-2; the D is unclear. V was pared by 5 bases and J by 6 bases, with 5 bases between. CDR1 and CDR2 (germline): SGHRS, YFSETQ. The CDR3 loop spans 11 amino acids. CDR3 DNA sequence: TGCGCCAGCAGTATCTCCGGGGAGCTGTTTTTT. As protein: CASSISGELFF.

The J gene is TRBJ2-3, the V gene TRBV5-1; 10 nucleotides match TRBD2. The CDR3 contains 19 residues. CDR1 SGHRS and CDR2 YFSETQ come from the germline V gene. J gave up 4 bases and V 4 bases, and 18 bases lay outside the gene matches. This CDR3 is CASSPTATLSGRAADTQYF. CDR3 coding DNA: TGCGCCAGCAGCCCGACAGCTACGTTGAGCGGGAGGGCCGCAGATACGCAGTATTTT.

The chain links TRBV30 to TRBJ1-2, with D perhaps TRBD1 (5 bases). With 2 bases removed from V and 7 bases from J, the gap between germline ends came to 17 bases. Germline V gene lookup returns CDR1 GTSNPN and CDR2 SVGIG (reference sequence). The CDR3 length is 14 residues. The CDR3 DNA reads as TGTGCCTGGAGTAAGAGTACAGGCCGGTCTGGCTACACCTTC. Translation: CAWSKSTGRSGYTF.

This sequence joins TRBV5-6 and TRBJ1-4, with D possibly TRBD1 on 6 matching bases. The V end lost 7 bases, the J end lost 3 bases, and 16 bases lay between the germline ends. The germline V gene encodes CDR1 SGHDT and CDR2 YYEEEE. The CDR3 contains 15 residues. This CDR3 reads CASSDWTVSNEKLFF. CDR3 DNA: TGTGCCAGCTCTGATTGGACAGTATCTAATGAAAAACTGTTTTTT.

The chain links TRBV20-1 to TRBJ1-1; D remains unclear. The length of the CDR3 is 11 residues. The V and J ends lost 6 bases and 2 bases respectively, with 7 bases between them. Germline CDR1 DFQATT, CDR2 SNEGSKA (reference sequence). Written as DNA, the CDR3 is TGCAGTGCCCCCCGTAACACTGAAGCTTTCTTT. Translating gives CSAPRNTEAFF.

The chain combines TRBV27 with TRBJ1-6, with D uncertain. This CDR3 is 13 amino acids long. The germline V gene has CDR1 MNHEY and CDR2 SMNVEV (reference sequence). V lost 6 bases to trimming and J lost 6 bases, with 9 bases between them. CDR3: CASRWEINSPLHF. CDR3 bases: TGTGCCAGCAGATGGGAGATTAATTCACCCCTCCACTTT.

The chain uses TRBV19 and TRBJ1-1; the D is unclear. The CDR3 sequence is 14 residues long. The ends were cut back, 6 bases at V and 2 bases at J, with 13 bases in the middle. Germline values: CDR1 LNHDA, CDR2 SQIVND (reference sequence). CDR3 nucleotide sequence: TGTGCCAGTAGGCCGAAGACTTCCAACACTGAAGCTTTCTTT. This codes for CASRPKTSNTEAFF.

The genes are TRBV27 and TRBJ2-7; TRBD2 matches 9 bases. Germline CDR1 reads MNHEY; CDR2 reads SMNVEV (reference sequence). The CDR3 is 17 residues long. V shed 3 bases and J 2 bases; nucleotides not matched to a gene: 11. The CDR3 reads CASSFQPPGGGAYEQYF. The CDR3 bases are TGTGCCAGCAGTTTCCAACCCCCTGGCGGGGGGGCCTACGAGCAGTACTTC.

The chain joins TRBV7-2 to TRBJ2-7; D perhaps matches TRBD2 (6 bases). Trimming shortened V by 1 base and J by 4 bases, and 14 bases separated the two germline ends. Germline-derived CDR1 and CDR2 are SGHTA and FQGNSA. This CDR3 spans 15 amino acids. The CDR3 region is CASSLGHGSGYEQYF. CDR3 DNA sequence: TGTGCCAGCAGCTTAGGTCACGGGAGCGGGTACGAGCAGTACTTC.

J is TRBJ2-2 and V is TRBV3-1 (or the pseudogene TRBV3-2); 9 bases line up with TRBD1. Germline CDR1 is LGHDT and CDR2 is YNNKEL (reference sequence). The CDR3 runs 16 residues. V dropped 6 bases and J dropped 7; count of bases not matched to a gene: 12. The CDR3 here is CASRHGDRASGGELFF. DNA of the CDR3: TGTGCCAGCAGACACGGGGACAGGGCATCTGGCGGGGAGCTGTTTTTT.

The chain combines TRBV11-3 with TRBJ1-2; D is perhaps TRBD1 (5 bases). The germline CDR1 and CDR2 sequences are SGHNT and YENEEA. Trimming removed 2 bases at V and 4 bases at J, with 11 bases between. The length of the CDR3 is 14 residues. The CDR3 DNA reads as TGTGCCAGCAGCTTACGGGGGTCGAGCTATGGCTACACCTTC. Amino acids: CASSLRGSSYGYTF.

This chain joins TRBV5-4 and TRBJ2-7; weak D call: TRBD1 (6 bases). The germline CDR1 and CDR2 sequences are SGHNT and YYREEE (reference sequence). Trimming removed 1 base from V and 5 bases from J, with 10 bases in between. The CDR3 sequence is 13 residues long. CDR3 amino acids: CASSLRDMDEQYF. For the CDR3, the DNA is TGTGCCAGCAGCTTGAGGGACATGGACGAGCAGTACTTC.

The chain combines TRBV5-1 with TRBJ2-7; 16 bases are a match to TRBD2. There are 16 residues in the CDR3. J gave up 5 bases and V 2 bases, and 4 bases lay outside the gene matches. Germline CDR1 SGHRS, CDR2 YFSETQ. CDR3 in DNA: TGCGCCAGCAGCTTCGGGACTAGCGGGAGGGCCGACGAGCAGTACTTC. Its protein product is CASSFGTSGRADEQYF.

This chain uses TRBV19 with TRBJ1-5; 10 bases are shared with TRBD1. V shed 6 bases and J 4 bases; nucleotides not matched to a gene: 3. Germline CDR1 reads LNHDA; CDR2 reads SQIVND (reference sequence). The CDR3 is 14 amino acids. CDR3 loop: CASRGTGENQPQHF. The CDR3 bases are TGTGCCAGTAGGGGGACAGGGGAAAATCAGCCCCAGCATTTT.

J is TRBJ1-4 and V is TRBV27; D is unclear. V was clipped by 5 bases and J by 8 bases, with 15 bases between them. CDR3 length: 14 amino acids. Germline V gene lookup returns CDR1 MNHEY and CDR2 SMNVEV (reference sequence). In nucleotides, the CDR3 is TGTGCCAGCAGTATAGAGGTAGGAGGGGAAAAACTGTTTTTT. Translation gives CASSIEVGGEKLFF.